This T cell receptor beta chain was captured in a study of CD8+CD57+ T cells in acquired aplastic anemia. Investigators profiled TCR beta VDJ and CDR3 from genomic DNA template. TCRdb reanalysed the reads using MiXCR and keeps one entry per CDR3 protein. The sample holds some 45,000 distinct CDR3 sequences, around 63% seen once. Trimming took off 4 bases at V and 2 bases at J, with 4 bases between the two ends. The CDR3 contains 12 residues. Germline CDR1 is KGHDR and CDR2 is SFDVKD. By share, this clonotype counts as medium-sized (0.01 to 0.1%). This TCR was recovered from a human donor in good health, serving as a control. This chain joins TRBV24-1 and TRBJ2-5; D not resolved. Sequencing used sorted CD4+, CD8+, or CD8+CD57+ T cells (not recorded which) from PBMCs. In DNA form, the CDR3 reads TGTGCCACCAGTGACTATCAAGAGACCCAGTACTTC. Translating gives CATSDYQETQYF.